Listed below are T cell receptor beta chains from one sample, sequenced in a study of graft-versus-host responses after intestinal transplantation. Antigens of these TCRs are unknown. Using immunoSEQ multiplex PCR, the repertoire was profiled, and TCRdb retains in-frame clones only, with some absent. The sample lists tens of thousands of clones; approximately 88% were seen once. Source: unstimulated CD8+ T cells sorted from spleen or lymph node cells, taken before intestinal transplant. The receptors come from a human donor who received an intestinal transplant. Both conserved end residues are part of each CDR3. Fields, in order: J gene, clone size, D gene, V gene, CDR3 protein, CDR3 DNA. A D gene is named only where the DNA matches it firmly. The size field is filled for only some rows; it gives once, few, many or a size class.

J: TRBJ1-1; size: once; D: NA; V: TRBV13; CDR3: CASSLGRGGTEAFF; DNA: TGTGCCAGCAGCTTAGGCCGCGGAGGGACTGAAGCTTTCTTT
J: TRBJ2-5; size: NA; D: NA; V: TRBV4-1; CDR3: CASSQGPGSPGEQYF; DNA: TGCGCCAGCAGCCAAGGGCCCGGGAGCCCGGGGGAGCAGTACTTC
J: TRBJ2-3; size: NA; D: TRBD1; V: TRBV4-2; CDR3: CASSQGGGLTDTQYF; DNA: TGTGCCAGCAGCCAAGGAGGGGGCCTCACAGATACGCAGTATTTT
J: TRBJ1-6; size: few; D: TRBD1; V: TRBV13; CDR3: CASRRDRDGSYNSPLHF; DNA: TGTGCCAGCAGGAGGGACAGGGACGGCTCCTATAATTCACCCCTCCACTTT
J: TRBJ2-4; size: NA; D: NA; V: TRBV15; CDR3: CATSRDPSGDQYF; DNA: TGTGCCACCAGCAGAGACCCGTCAGGGGATCAGTACTTC
J: TRBJ1-2; size: NA; D: NA; V: TRBV5-1; CDR3: CASSPSGLTETYGYTF; DNA: TGCGCCAGCAGCCCGTCCGGCCTGACAGAGACCTATGGCTACACCTTC
J: TRBJ2-1; size: few; D: TRBD1; V: TRBV6-6; CDR3: CASSSSGGPYNEQFF; DNA: TGTGCCAGCAGTTCCTCAGGGGGACCCTACAATGAGCAGTTCTTC
J: TRBJ1-3; size: NA; D: TRBD1; V: TRBV4-2; CDR3: CASSQDHTGGAGNTIYF; DNA: TGTGCCAGCAGCCAAGACCACACAGGGGGTGCTGGAAACACCATATATTTT
J: TRBJ2-7; size: NA; D: TRBD1; V: TRBV28; CDR3: CASSLANPGQGGYEQYF; DNA: TGTGCCAGCAGTCTCGCAAATCCAGGACAGGGGGGCTACGAGCAGTACTTC
J: TRBJ2-1; size: NA; D: TRBD2; V: TRBV4-1; CDR3: CASSQDDPGLAGPNEQFF; DNA: TGCGCCAGCAGCCAAGATGATCCCGGACTAGCGGGGCCTAATGAGCAGTTCTTC
J: TRBJ1-2; size: NA; D: NA; V: TRBV29-1; CDR3: CSVDIGRGQGYTF; DNA: TGCAGCGTTGACATCGGGAGGGGCCAGGGCTACACCTTC
J: TRBJ1-1; size: NA; D: TRBD1; V: TRBV9; CDR3: CASSVGADREDRNTEAFF; DNA: TGTGCCAGCAGCGTAGGGGCAGACAGGGAAGATCGGAACACTGAAGCTTTCTTT
J: TRBJ1-1; size: NA; D: NA; V: TRBV6-5; CDR3: CASIPRGADFTEAFF; DNA: TGTGCCAGCATCCCACGCGGGGCGGACTTCACTGAAGCTTTCTTT
J: TRBJ2-1; size: NA; D: TRBD1; V: TRBV5-4; CDR3: CASREGQGDPGYNEQFF; DNA: TGTGCCAGCAGAGAAGGACAGGGTGACCCGGGCTACAATGAGCAGTTCTTC
J: TRBJ1-1; size: NA; D: NA; V: TRBV2; CDR3: CASSDSGFREAFF; DNA: TGTGCCAGCAGTGATTCGGGGTTCAGGGAAGCTTTCTTT
J: TRBJ2-1; size: NA; D: TRBD2; V: TRBV11-2; CDR3: CASSQGTSPYNEQFF; DNA: TGTGCCAGCAGCCAAGGGACTAGTCCGTACAATGAGCAGTTCTTC
J: TRBJ2-1; size: NA; D: TRBD2; V: TRBV2; CDR3: CASRDPIAGEARSYEQFF; DNA: TGTGCCAGCAGAGATCCCATAGCGGGGGAGGCGCGATCATATGAGCAGTTCTTC
J: TRBJ2-2; size: NA; D: NA; V: TRBV29-1; CDR3: CSVVRDTNTGELFF; DNA: TGCAGCGTGGTCAGGGATACGAACACCGGGGAGCTGTTTTTT
J: TRBJ2-2; size: once; D: NA; V: TRBV6-5; CDR3: CASSYAGQMNTGELFF; DNA: TGTGCCAGCAGTTACGCGGGACAGATGAACACCGGGGAGCTGTTTTTT
J: TRBJ2-1; size: NA; D: TRBD2; V: TRBV5-1; CDR3: CASSSWGQRGRFSSYNEQFF; DNA: TGCGCCAGCAGCTCATGGGGCCAGCGGGGTCGCTTCAGCTCCTACAATGAGCAGTTCTTC
J: TRBJ2-7; size: once; D: TRBD1; V: TRBV28; CDR3: CASSLFPGQGAAEQYF; DNA: TGTGCCAGCAGTTTATTTCCGGGACAGGGGGCAGCCGAGCAGTACTTC
J: TRBJ2-7; size: NA; D: TRBD2; V: TRBV27; CDR3: CASSLSGLGGEQYF; DNA: TGTGCCAGCAGTTTATCGGGACTAGGCGGCGAGCAGTACTTC
J: TRBJ1-2; size: medium-sized; D: NA; V: TRBV19; CDR3: CASSPRGVQRDGYTF; DNA: TGTGCCAGTAGTCCCCGGGGGGTACAACGGGATGGCTACACCTTC